The rows below give T cell receptor beta chains drawn from one sample of a study of human T cells and chemical hapten exposure. MiXCR was run by TCRdb on the RACE reads, yielding one entry per CDR3 protein. The profile shows roughly 100,000 distinct CDR3 sequences, more than 10% of them singletons. The starting material was whole blood, obtained in connection with sensitization to the hapten diphenylcyclopropenone (DPC). All receptors come from a woman aged 50 to 60 with alopecia areata. Some clones in this sample may be carry-over from other donors' samples. The CDR3 runs from the conserved cysteine through the conserved F or W. The D gene is left open where the match is weak. A row's size may be missing; if present it is once, few, many or a size class.

TRBJ1-2,TRBD1,TRBV6-6,many,CASREGGQDYGYTF,TGTGCCAGCAGGGAAGGGGGACAGGACTATGGCTACACCTTC
TRBJ2-7,.,TRBV18,.,CASSPPATYEQYF,TGTGCCAGCTCACCACCGGCGACCTACGAGCAGTACTTC
TRBJ1-3,.,TRBV18,few,CASSPSGGPGNTIYF,TGTGCCAGCTCACCCAGCGGAGGGCCCGGAAACACCATATATTTT
TRBJ2-7,.,TRBV18,many,CASSRVGLSYEQYF,TGTGCCAGCTCACGGGTTGGACTATCCTACGAGCAGTACTTC
TRBJ2-7,.,TRBV6-2/TRBV6-3,few,CASSSVGGGKYSYEQYF,TGTGCCAGCAGCTCCGTCGGGGGAGGAAAATACTCCTACGAGCAGTACTTC
TRBJ2-7,TRBD1,TRBV11-3,many,CASSLAATGYEQYF,TGTGCCAGCAGCTTAGCCGCGACAGGGTACGAGCAGTACTTC
TRBJ1-4,.,TRBV6-2/TRBV6-3,many,CASSPHDDGNEKLFF,TGTGCCAGCAGTCCCCATGATGACGGGAATGAAAAACTGTTTTTT
TRBJ1-2,TRBD1,TRBV6-6,many,CASSLPRDRGDGYTF,TGTGCCAGCAGCCTACCCCGGGACAGGGGGGATGGCTACACCTTC
TRBJ1-1,.,TRBV7-2,many,CASSLRRLEAFF,TGTGCCAGCAGCTTAAGGCGGCTTGAAGCTTTCTTT
TRBJ2-3,.,TRBV7-2,once,CASSGLRADTQYF,TGTGCCAGCAGCGGACTTCGCGCAGATACGCAGTATTTT
TRBJ2-7,.,TRBV7-2,many,CASNRDNYEQYF,TGTGCCAGTAACCGGGACAACTACGAGCAGTACTTC
TRBJ2-1,TRBD2,TRBV28,many,CASHGISGTYNEQFF,TGTGCCAGCCACGGGATTAGCGGGACCTACAATGAGCAGTTCTTC
TRBJ2-4,.,TRBV20-1,few,CSARDSQAMGSSVRGNIQYF,TGCAGTGCTAGAGATTCTCAGGCAATGGGGTCTAGTGTCAGGGGAAACATTCAGTACTTC